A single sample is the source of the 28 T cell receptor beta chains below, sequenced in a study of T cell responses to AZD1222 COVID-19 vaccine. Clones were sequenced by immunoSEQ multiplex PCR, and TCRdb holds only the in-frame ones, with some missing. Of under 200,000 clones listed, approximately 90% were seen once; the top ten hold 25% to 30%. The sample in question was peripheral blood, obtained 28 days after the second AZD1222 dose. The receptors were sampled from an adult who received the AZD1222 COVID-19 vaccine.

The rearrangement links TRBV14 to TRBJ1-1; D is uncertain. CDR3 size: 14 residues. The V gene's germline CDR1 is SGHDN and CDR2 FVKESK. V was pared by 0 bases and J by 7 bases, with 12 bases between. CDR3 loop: CASSQDLGPVEAFF. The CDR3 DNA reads TGTGCCAGCAGCCAAGACCTTGGACCCGTTGAAGCTTTCTTT.

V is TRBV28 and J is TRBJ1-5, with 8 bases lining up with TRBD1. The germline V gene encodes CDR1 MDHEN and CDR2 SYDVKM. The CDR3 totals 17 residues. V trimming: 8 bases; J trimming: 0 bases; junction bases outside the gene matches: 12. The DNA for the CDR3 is TGTGCCAGCTCAGTCACAGGGGGAGTGGATAGCAATCAGCCCCAGCATTTT. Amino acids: CASSVTGGVDSNQPQHF.

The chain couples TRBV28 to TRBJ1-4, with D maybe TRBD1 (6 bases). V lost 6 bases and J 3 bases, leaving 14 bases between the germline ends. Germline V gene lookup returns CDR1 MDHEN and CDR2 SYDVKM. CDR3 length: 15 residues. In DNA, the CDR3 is TGTGCCAGCAGACCACAGGGAGTGGCTAATGAAAAACTGTTTTTT. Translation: CASRPQGVANEKLFF.

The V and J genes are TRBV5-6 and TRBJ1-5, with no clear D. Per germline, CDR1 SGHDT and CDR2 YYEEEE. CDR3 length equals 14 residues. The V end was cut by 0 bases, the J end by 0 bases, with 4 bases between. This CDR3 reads CASSLAVSNQPQHF. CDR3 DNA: TGTGCCAGCAGCTTGGCGGTTAGCAATCAGCCCCAGCATTTT.

Here the CDR3 reads CASSLGRSTGANVLTF. As DNA, the CDR3 is TGTGCCAGCAGCTTGGGGAGGAGTACTGGGGCCAACGTCCTGACTTTC. This chain uses TRBV5-4 with TRBJ2-6; weak D call: TRBD2 (5 bases). The germline V gene encodes CDR1 SGHNT and CDR2 YYREEE (reference sequence). V was trimmed by 0 bases and J by 2 bases, leaving 9 bases between them. The CDR3 is 16 residues long.

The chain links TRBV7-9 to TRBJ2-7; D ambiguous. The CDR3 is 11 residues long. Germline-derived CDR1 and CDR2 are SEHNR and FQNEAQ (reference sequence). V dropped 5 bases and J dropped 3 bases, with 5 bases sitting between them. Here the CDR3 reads CASSPVYEQYF. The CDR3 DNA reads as TGTGCCAGCAGCCCAGTCTACGAGCAGTACTTC.

CDR3 amino acids: CAWSLASPSTDTQYF. In nucleotides, the CDR3 is TGTGCCTGGAGTCTCGCGAGTCCTAGCACAGATACGCAGTATTTT. The chain is built from TRBV30 and TRBJ2-3; D unresolved. Germline assignment: CDR1 GTSNPN and CDR2 SVGIG (reference sequence). V lost 2 bases, J lost 0 bases, and 12 bases lay in between. This CDR3 is 15 amino acids long.

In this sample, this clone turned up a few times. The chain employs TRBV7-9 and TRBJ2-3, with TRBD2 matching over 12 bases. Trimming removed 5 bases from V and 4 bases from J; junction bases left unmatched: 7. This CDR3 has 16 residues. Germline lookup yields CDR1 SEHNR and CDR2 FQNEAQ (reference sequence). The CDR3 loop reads CASSKLAGGPSDTQYF. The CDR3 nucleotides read TGTGCCAGCAGCAAGCTAGCGGGAGGGCCGTCAGATACGCAGTATTTT.

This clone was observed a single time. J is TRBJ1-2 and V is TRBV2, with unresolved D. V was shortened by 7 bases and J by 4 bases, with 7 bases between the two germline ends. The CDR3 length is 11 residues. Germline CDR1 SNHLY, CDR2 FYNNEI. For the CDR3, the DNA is TGTGCCAGCACCAGCCCCTATGGCTACACCTTC. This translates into CASTSPYGYTF. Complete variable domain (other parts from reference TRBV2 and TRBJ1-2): EPEVTQTPSHQVTQMGQEVILRCVPISNHLYFYWYRQILGQKVEFLVSFYNNEISEKSEIFDDQFSVERPDGSNFTLKIRSTKLEDSAMYFCASTSPYGYTFGSGTRLTVV.

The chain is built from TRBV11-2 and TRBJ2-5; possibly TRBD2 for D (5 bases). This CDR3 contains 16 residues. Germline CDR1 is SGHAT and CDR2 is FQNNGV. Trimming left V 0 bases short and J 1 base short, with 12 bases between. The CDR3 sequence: CASSLDTRGFQETQYF. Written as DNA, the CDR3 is TGTGCCAGCAGCTTAGATACTCGGGGTTTCCAAGAGACCCAGTACTTC. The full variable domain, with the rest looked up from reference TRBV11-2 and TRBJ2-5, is EAGVAQSPRYKIIEKRQSVAFWCNPISGHATLYWYQQILGQGPKLLIQFQNNGVVDDSQLPKDRFSAERLKGVDSTLKIQPAKLEDSAVYLCASSLDTRGFQETQYFGPGTRLLVL.

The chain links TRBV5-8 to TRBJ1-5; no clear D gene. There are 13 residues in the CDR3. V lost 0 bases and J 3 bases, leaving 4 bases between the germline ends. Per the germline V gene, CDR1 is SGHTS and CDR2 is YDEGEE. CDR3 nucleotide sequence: TGTGCCAGCAGCTTGGATTTCAATCAGCCCCAGCATTTT. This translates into CASSLDFNQPQHF.

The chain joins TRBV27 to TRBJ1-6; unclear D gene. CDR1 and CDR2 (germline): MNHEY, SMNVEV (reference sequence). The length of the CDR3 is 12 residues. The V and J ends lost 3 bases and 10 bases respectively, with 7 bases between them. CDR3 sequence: CASSFTGSPLHF. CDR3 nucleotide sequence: TGTGCCAGCAGTTTTACCGGGTCACCCCTCCACTTT.

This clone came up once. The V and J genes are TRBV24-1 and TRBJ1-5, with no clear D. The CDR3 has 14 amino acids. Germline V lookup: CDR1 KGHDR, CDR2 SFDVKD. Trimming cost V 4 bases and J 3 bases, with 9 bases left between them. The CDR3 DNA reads TGTGCCACCAGTGACACTAGGTTCAATCAGCCCCAGCATTTT. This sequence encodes CATSDTRFNQPQHF.

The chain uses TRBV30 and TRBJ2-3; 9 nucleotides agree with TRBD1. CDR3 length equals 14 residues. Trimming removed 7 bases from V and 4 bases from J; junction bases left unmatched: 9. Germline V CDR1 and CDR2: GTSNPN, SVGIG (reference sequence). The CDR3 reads CAYNRDREADTQYF. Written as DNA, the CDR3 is TGTGCCTACAACCGGGACAGGGAGGCAGATACGCAGTATTTT.

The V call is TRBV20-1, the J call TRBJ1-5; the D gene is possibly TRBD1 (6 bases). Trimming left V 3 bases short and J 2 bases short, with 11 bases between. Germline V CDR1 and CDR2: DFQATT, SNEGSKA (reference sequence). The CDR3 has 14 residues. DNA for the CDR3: TGCAGTGCTAGTGACAGGCGCGGCAATCAGCCCCAGCATTTT. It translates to CSASDRRGNQPQHF.

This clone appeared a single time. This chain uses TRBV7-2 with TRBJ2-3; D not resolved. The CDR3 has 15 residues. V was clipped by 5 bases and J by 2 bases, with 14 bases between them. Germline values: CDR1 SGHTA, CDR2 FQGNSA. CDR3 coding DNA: TGTGCCAGCAGCGTGGTCGGTGGACCCACAGATACGCAGTATTTT. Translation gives CASSVVGGPTDTQYF. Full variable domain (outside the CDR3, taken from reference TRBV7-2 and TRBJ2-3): GAGVSQSPSNKVTEKGKDVELRCDPISGHTALYWYRQSLGQGLEFLIYFQGNSAPDKSGLPSDRFSAERTGGSVSTLTIQRTQQEDSAVYLCASSVVGGPTDTQYFGPGTRLTVL.

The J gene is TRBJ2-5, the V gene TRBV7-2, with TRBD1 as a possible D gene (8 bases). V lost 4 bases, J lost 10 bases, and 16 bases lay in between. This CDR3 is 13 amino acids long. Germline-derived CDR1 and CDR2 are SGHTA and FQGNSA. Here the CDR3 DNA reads TGTGCCAGCAGCTCCCGTACAGGGGGGGGCCAGTACTTC. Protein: CASSSRTGGGQYF.

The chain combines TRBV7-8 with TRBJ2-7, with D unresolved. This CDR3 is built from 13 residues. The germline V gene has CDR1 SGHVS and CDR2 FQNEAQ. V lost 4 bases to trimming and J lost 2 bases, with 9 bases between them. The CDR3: CASSSDRPYEQYF. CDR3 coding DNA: TGTGCCAGCAGCTCGGACCGACCCTACGAGCAGTACTTC.

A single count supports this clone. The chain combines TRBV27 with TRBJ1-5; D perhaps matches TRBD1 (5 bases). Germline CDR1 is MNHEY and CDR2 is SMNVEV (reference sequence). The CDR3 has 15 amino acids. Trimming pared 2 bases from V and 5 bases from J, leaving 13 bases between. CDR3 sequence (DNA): TGTGCCAGCAGTTTAGGGGCAGGGTCCGATCAGCCCCAGCATTTT. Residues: CASSLGAGSDQPQHF.

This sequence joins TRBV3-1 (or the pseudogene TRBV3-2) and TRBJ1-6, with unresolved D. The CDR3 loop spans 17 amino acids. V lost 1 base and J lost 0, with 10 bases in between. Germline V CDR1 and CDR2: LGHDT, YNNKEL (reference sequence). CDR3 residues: CASSQGVGSSYNSPLHF. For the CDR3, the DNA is TGTGCCAGCAGCCAAGGCGTCGGGAGCTCCTATAATTCACCCCTCCACTTT.

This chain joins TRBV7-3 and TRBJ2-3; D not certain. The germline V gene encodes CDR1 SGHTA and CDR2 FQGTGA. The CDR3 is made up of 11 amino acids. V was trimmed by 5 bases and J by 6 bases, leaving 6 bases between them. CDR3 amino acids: CASSRDDTQYF. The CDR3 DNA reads TGTGCCAGCAGCAGAGACGATACGCAGTATTTT.

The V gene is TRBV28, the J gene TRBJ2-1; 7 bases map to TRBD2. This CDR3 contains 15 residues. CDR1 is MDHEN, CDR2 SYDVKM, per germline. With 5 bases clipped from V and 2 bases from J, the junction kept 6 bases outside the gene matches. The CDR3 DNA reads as TGTGCCAGCAGTGTAAGACTAGCAACCTACAATGAGCAGTTCTTC. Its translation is CASSVRLATYNEQFF.

CDR3 loop: CASSYLGNEQFF. The CDR3 DNA reads as TGTGCCAGCAGTTACTTGGGGAATGAGCAGTTCTTC. V is TRBV6-5 and J is TRBJ2-1; D remains ambiguous. Germline loops: CDR1 MNHEY, CDR2 SVGAGI. The germline V and J ends were trimmed by 1 base and 7 bases, with 5 bases remaining between them. The CDR3 has 12 residues.

The chain's CDR3 is CASTGLATGEQFF. The CDR3 DNA reads as TGTGCCAGCACCGGACTAGCCACAGGAGAGCAGTTCTTC. The chain uses TRBV6-6 and TRBJ2-1; TRBD2 matches at 8 bases. V shed 7 bases, J shed 10 bases, and the junction held 9 bases outside the gene matches. The CDR3 has 13 residues. CDR1 is MNHNY and CDR2 is SVGAGI in the germline V gene (reference sequence).

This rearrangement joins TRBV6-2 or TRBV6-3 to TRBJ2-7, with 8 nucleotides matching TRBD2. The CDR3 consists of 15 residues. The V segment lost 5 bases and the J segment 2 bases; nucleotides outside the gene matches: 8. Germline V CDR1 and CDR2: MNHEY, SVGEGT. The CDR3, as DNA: TGTGCCAGCAGTAGCACGCGGGAGGCCCCCTACGAGCAGTACTTC. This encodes CASSSTREAPYEQYF.

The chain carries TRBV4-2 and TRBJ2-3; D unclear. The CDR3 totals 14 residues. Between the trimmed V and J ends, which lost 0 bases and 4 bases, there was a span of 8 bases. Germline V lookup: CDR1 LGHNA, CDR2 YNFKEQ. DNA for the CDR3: TGTGCCAGCAGCCAAGAGAACCGAGCAGATACGCAGTATTTT. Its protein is CASSQENRADTQYF.

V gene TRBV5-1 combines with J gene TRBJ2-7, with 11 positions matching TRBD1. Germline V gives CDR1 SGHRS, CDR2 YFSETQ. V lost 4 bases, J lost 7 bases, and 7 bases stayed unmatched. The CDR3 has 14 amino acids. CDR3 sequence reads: CASSRGTGGGEQYF. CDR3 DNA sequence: TGCGCCAGCAGCCGAGGGACAGGGGGAGGTGAGCAGTACTTC.

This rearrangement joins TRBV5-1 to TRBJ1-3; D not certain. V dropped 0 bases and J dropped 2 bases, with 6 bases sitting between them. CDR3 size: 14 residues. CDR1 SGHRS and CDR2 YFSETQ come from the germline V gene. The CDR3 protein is CASSLGGAGNTIYF. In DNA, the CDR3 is TGCGCCAGCAGCTTGGGAGGAGCTGGAAACACCATATATTTT.